This TCR beta chain was captured by sequencing in a study of blood T cell repertoires in COVID-19. Across the whole study: The United States, Italy and Spain provided the acute and convalescent COVID-19 samples. Sources were T cells, B-cell-depleted T cells, or PBMCs; the material itself was cDNA or gDNA.

Enrollees, about 18 to 89 years old, lived in fewer than 25 US areas. Libraries were prepared by immunoSEQ multiplex PCR; TCRdb keeps only in-frame clonotypes and omits some of them. The sample contains some 230,000 clones, roughly nine tenths of which appear only once. CDR3 size: 16 residues. The germline V gene encodes CDR1 SGHNT and CDR2 YYREEE (reference sequence). With 0 bases removed from V and 0 bases from J, the gap between germline ends came to 9 bases. The specimen sequenced was PBMCs or T cells enriched from blood (not recorded which). The rearrangement joins TRBV5-4 to TRBJ2-2; D is unclear. The TCR originated in a woman between 18 and 29 years old in a cohort exposed to, infected with or recovered from COVID-19 (not recorded which). CDR3: CASSLAHGANTGELFF. The CDR3 nucleotides read TGTGCCAGCAGCTTGGCCCACGGAGCGAACACCGGGGAGCTGTTTTTT.